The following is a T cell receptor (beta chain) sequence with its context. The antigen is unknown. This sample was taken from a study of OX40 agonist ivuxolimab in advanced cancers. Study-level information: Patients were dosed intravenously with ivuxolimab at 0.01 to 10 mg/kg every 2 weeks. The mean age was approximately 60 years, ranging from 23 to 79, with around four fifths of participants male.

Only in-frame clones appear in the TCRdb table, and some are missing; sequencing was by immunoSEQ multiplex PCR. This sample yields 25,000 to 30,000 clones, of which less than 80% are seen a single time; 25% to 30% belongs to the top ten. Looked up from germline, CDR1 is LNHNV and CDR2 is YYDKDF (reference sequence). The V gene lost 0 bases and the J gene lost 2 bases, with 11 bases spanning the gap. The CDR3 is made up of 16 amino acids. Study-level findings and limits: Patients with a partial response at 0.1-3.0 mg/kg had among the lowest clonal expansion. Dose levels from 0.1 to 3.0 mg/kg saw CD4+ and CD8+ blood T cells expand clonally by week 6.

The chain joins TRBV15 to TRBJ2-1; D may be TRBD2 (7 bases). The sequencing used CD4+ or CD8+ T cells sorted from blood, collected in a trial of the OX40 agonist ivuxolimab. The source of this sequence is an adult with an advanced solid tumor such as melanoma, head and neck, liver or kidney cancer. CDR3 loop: CATSREGGGPYNEQFF. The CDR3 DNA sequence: TGTGCCACCAGCAGAGAAGGGGGGGGCCCCTACAATGAGCAGTTCTTC.